The next 18 T cell receptor beta chains were all read from a single sample in a study of OX40 agonist ivuxolimab in advanced cancers. Profiled with immunoSEQ multiplex PCR; TCRdb holds only in-frame clones, not every one. The sample has over 95,000 clones, over 85% seen once; the top ten hold 0.79%. The sequenced sample was CD4+ or CD8+ T cells sorted from blood, obtained in a trial of the OX40 agonist ivuxolimab. The receptor source for this set is an adult with an advanced solid tumor such as melanoma, head and neck, liver or kidney cancer.

The chain couples TRBV2 to TRBJ2-1; no reliable D call. Trimming removed 5 bases at V and 5 bases at J, with 13 bases between. Germline-derived CDR1 and CDR2 are SNHLY and FYNNEI. This CDR3 comprises 14 residues. The CDR3 loop is CASSRDSRNNEQFF. The CDR3 DNA sequence: TGTGCCAGCAGTCGAGACTCAAGAAACAATGAGCAGTTCTTC.

The chain recombines TRBV7-9 with TRBJ1-1; weak D call: TRBD1 (6 bases). Germline V gene lookup returns CDR1 SEHNR and CDR2 FQNEAQ (reference sequence). Trimming pared 2 bases from V and 3 bases from J, leaving 10 bases between. This CDR3 is 14 amino acids long. The CDR3 loop reads CASSLLAGDTEAFF. Written as DNA, the CDR3 is TGTGCCAGCAGCTTATTGGCAGGGGACACTGAAGCTTTCTTT.

V usage is TRBV7-6 and J usage is TRBJ2-3; tentative D call: TRBD2 (6 bases). V lost 5 bases, J lost 4 bases, and 16 bases lay in between. Germline V gives CDR1 SGHVS, CDR2 FNYEAQ. There are 15 residues in the CDR3. The CDR3 nucleotides are TGTGCCAGCAGCACTAGCCCCACTCCCCCAGATACGCAGTATTTT. Amino acids: CASSTSPTPPDTQYF. The full variable domain, its missing parts supplied by reference TRBV7-6 and TRBJ2-3, is GAGVSQSPRYKVTKRGQDVALRCDPISGHVSLYWYRQALGQGPEFLTYFNYEAQQDKSGLPNDRFSAERPEGSISTLTIQRTEQRDSAMYRCASSTSPTPPDTQYFGPGTRLTVL.

The gene calls are TRBV25-1 and TRBJ1-2; D is ambiguous. Germline CDR1 MGHDK, CDR2 SYGVNS. The CDR3 is made up of 13 amino acids. V was clipped by 4 bases and J by 4 bases, with 10 bases between them. The CDR3 sequence is CASSGDNSYGYTF. The CDR3 DNA sequence: TGTGCCAGCAGTGGTGATAATTCCTATGGCTACACCTTC.

This chain links TRBV19 with TRBJ2-1; TRBD1 matches at 7 bases. The CDR3 contains 19 residues. The V gene's germline CDR1 is LNHDA and CDR2 SQIVND (reference sequence). V lost 5 bases and J lost 0; bases outside the gene matches: 16. CDR3 coding DNA: TGTGCCAGTAGTGGGGAATGGACAGGTGGAACCAGCTCCTACAATGAGCAGTTCTTC. Translated: CASSGEWTGGTSSYNEQFF.

The chain combines TRBV9 with TRBJ2-2; 7 bases are a match to TRBD2. The CDR3 has 16 amino acids. CDR1 and CDR2 (germline): SGDLS, YYNGEE. Unmatched junction bases numbered 9, after V lost 4 bases and J lost 3 bases. The CDR3 is CASSPLGGRDTGELFF. As DNA, the CDR3 is TGTGCCAGCAGCCCCCTGGGAGGGAGGGACACCGGGGAGCTGTTTTTT.

The chain carries TRBV28 and TRBJ1-2; D ambiguous. CDR1 and CDR2 (germline): MDHEN, SYDVKM. There are 12 residues in the CDR3. Trimming stripped 5 bases from V and 1 base from J, with 5 bases between. The CDR3 loop reads CASSGSNYGYTF. As DNA, the CDR3 is TGTGCCAGCAGTGGTAGTAACTATGGCTACACCTTC.

V usage is TRBV19 and J usage is TRBJ2-1; TRBD2 agrees at 9 bases. CDR3 length equals 16 residues. The germline V gene has CDR1 LNHDA and CDR2 SQIVND (reference sequence). V lost 6 bases, J lost 7 bases, and 13 bases stayed unmatched. DNA of the CDR3: TGTGCCAGTAGACCCGGTCAGACTAGCGGAGGGAATGAGCAGTTCTTC. Its protein is CASRPGQTSGGNEQFF.

This clone was seen more than once but under ten times. The chain couples TRBV7-3 to TRBJ2-7; no clear D gene. This CDR3 is 14 amino acids long. Trimming took off 2 bases at V and 0 bases at J, with 8 bases between the two ends. CDR1 and CDR2 from the germline V gene are SGHTA and FQGTGA. Written as DNA, the CDR3 is TGTGCCAGCAGCTTAGACGCGTTCTCCTACGAGCAGTACTTC. This sequence encodes CASSLDAFSYEQYF.

V usage is TRBV7-2 and J usage is TRBJ1-6, with TRBD1 matching over 11 bases. Germline loops: CDR1 SGHTA, CDR2 FQGNSA. The CDR3 runs 15 residues. Losses at the gene ends were 2 bases for V and 10 bases for J; bases not matched to a gene: 4. The CDR3 coding sequence is TGTGCCAGCAGCTTAAGAGGGACAGGGGGATCACCCCTCCACTTT. Translation: CASSLRGTGGSPLHF.

The rearrangement links TRBV6-5 to TRBJ1-1; 7 bases are shared with TRBD1. Trimming took 0 bases from V and 4 from J; bases not matched to a gene: 8. The length of the CDR3 is 16 residues. Germline V gene sequence: CDR1 MNHEY, CDR2 SVGAGI. As DNA, the CDR3 is TGTGCCAGCAGTTACTCAGGGGGCGCCCCTGGCACTGAAGCTTTCTTT. Translated, it gives CASSYSGGAPGTEAFF.

This sequence joins TRBV27 and TRBJ1-4; D is unclear. V was cut by 7 bases and J by 3 bases, with 12 bases left in between. This CDR3 comprises 14 residues. The germline gives CDR1 MNHEY, CDR2 SMNVEV (reference sequence). CDR3 sequence reads: CASKAGLANEKLFF. The CDR3, as DNA: TGTGCCAGCAAGGCGGGTTTAGCTAATGAAAAACTGTTTTTT. Combining the CDR3 with reference TRBV27 and TRBJ1-4 gives the whole variable domain EAQVTQNPRYLITVTGKKLTVTCSQNMNHEYMSWYRQDPGLGLRQIYYSMNVEVTDKGDVPEGYKVSRKEKRNFPLILESPSPNQTSLYFCASKAGLANEKLFFGSGTQLSVL.

This chain uses TRBV19 with TRBJ2-1, with TRBD1 matching over 8 bases. Trimming removed 1 base from V and 9 bases from J; junction bases left unmatched: 5. Germline V gene data show CDR1 as LNHDA and CDR2 as SQIVND (reference sequence). This CDR3 is 14 amino acids long. The CDR3 nucleotides are TGTGCCAGTAGTATAGCTCAGGGGGCCGGTGAGCAGTTCTTC. Amino acids: CASSIAQGAGEQFF.

The chain carries TRBV7-2 and TRBJ2-1; 8 nucleotides agree with TRBD2. Germline CDR1 is SGHTA and CDR2 is FQGNSA. V dropped 6 bases and J dropped 2; count of bases not matched to a gene: 3. This CDR3 contains 14 residues. The CDR3 here is CASRAGGPYNEQFF. The DNA for the CDR3 is TGTGCCAGCAGGGCGGGGGGCCCCTACAATGAGCAGTTCTTC.

This clone was observed at least ten times. The chain links TRBV10-2 to TRBJ1-5; D gene uncertain. Germline V gene lookup returns CDR1 WSHSY and CDR2 SAAADI. The CDR3 runs to 13 residues. Trimming left V 5 bases short and J 4 bases short, with 9 bases between. The CDR3 DNA is TGCGCCAGCAGTCCGGTCCAAAATCAGCCCCAGCATTTT. It yields the protein CASSPVQNQPQHF.

The V and J genes are TRBV11-2 and TRBJ2-2, with D perhaps TRBD1 (8 bases). Germline assignment: CDR1 SGHAT and CDR2 FQNNGV. Trimming took 1 base from V and 6 from J, leaving 12 bases between them. The CDR3 is 15 amino acids. CDR3 in DNA: TGTGCCAGCAGCTTAGGGACAGGGAGGGCCGGGGAGCTGTTTTTT. Residues: CASSLGTGRAGELFF.

This clone appeared a few times. Other DNA sequences in the same sample also yield this CDR3. The chain recombines TRBV10-3 with TRBJ1-3; TRBD1 might be the D (6 bases). V lost 6 bases and J 0 bases, leaving 6 bases between the germline ends. The CDR3 contains 13 residues. Germline lookup yields CDR1 ENHRY and CDR2 SYGVKD. CDR3 DNA: TGTGCCATCAGGGACAGCTCTGGAAACACCATATATTTT. It codes for CAIRDSSGNTIYF.

J is TRBJ1-5 and V is TRBV14, with 9 bases identical to TRBD1. J gave up 0 bases and V 3 bases, and 15 bases lay outside the gene matches. The CDR3 extends over 20 amino acids. The germline CDR1 and CDR2 sequences are SGHDN and FVKESK. The CDR3 DNA sequence: TGTGCCAGCAGCCATCCATTTCCGGGACAGGGAAGATATAGCAATCAGCCCCAGCATTTT. It specifies CASSHPFPGQGRYSNQPQHF.